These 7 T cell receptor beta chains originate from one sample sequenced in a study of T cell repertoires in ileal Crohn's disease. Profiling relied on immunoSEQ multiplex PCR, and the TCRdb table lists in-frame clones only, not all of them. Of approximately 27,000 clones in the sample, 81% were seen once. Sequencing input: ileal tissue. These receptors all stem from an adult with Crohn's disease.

For the CDR3, the DNA is TGTGCCAGCAGTTACTGGGCGACAGGGGGCAATCAGCCCCAGCATTTT. It yields the protein CASSYWATGGNQPQHF. The J gene is TRBJ1-5, the V gene TRBV6-6; the match to TRBD1 covers 8 bases. CDR3 length: 16 residues. V lost 1 base to trimming and J lost 2 bases; unmatched junction nucleotides: 4. Germline CDR1 reads MNHNY; CDR2 reads SVGAGI (reference sequence).

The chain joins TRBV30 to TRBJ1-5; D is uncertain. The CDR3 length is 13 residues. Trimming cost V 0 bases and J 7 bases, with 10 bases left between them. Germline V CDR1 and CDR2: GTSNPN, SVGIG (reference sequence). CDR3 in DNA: TGTGCCTGGAGTGTGGCCTTTGAACAGCCCCAGCATTTT. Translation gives CAWSVAFEQPQHF.

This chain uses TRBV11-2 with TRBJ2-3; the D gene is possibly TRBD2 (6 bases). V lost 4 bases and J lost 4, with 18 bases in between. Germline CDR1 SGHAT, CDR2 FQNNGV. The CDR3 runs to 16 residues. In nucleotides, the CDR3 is TGTGCCAGCAGCTCCCACCCGGAGGGTTTGGCAGATACGCAGTATTTT. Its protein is CASSSHPEGLADTQYF.

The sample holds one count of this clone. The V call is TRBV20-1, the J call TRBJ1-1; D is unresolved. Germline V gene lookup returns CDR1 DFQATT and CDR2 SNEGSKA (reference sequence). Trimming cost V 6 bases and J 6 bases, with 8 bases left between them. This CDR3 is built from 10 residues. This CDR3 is CSAGEAEAFF. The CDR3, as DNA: TGCAGTGCCGGGGAGGCTGAAGCTTTCTTT.

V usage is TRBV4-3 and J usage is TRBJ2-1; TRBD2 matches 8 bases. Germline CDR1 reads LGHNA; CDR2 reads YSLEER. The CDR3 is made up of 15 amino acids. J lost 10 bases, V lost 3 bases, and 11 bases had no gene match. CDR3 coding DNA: TGCGCCAGCAGCCAGGCCCCATCTCCGGGGGGGGAGCAGTTCTTC. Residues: CASSQAPSPGGEQFF.

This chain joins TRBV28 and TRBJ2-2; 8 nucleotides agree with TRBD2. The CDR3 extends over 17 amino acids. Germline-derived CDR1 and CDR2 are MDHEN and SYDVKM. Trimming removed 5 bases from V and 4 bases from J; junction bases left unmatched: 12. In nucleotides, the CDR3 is TGTGCCAGCAGTCCTAGGTACCCGGGAGGGTTCACCGGGGAGCTGTTTTTT. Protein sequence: CASSPRYPGGFTGELFF.

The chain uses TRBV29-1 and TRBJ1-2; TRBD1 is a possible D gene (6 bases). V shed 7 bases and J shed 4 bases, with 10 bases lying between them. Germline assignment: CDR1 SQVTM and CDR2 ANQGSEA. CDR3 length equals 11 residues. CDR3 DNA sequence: TGCAGCGGTTGGACAGTCTATGGCTACACCTTC. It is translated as CSGWTVYGYTF.